The 22 T cell receptor beta chains listed next were all sequenced from one sample in a study of T cell repertoires in MIS-A myocarditis. The table came from immunoSEQ multiplex PCR; TCRdb's copy has only in-frame clones and leaves some out. The sample has about 6,600 clones; around 84% are singletons. Sequenced sample: right inferior lung lobe tissue obtained at autopsy. The receptors originated from a man younger than 35 with fulminant myocarditis from multisystem inflammatory syndrome in adults (MIS-A) after COVID-19.

V is TRBV18 and J is TRBJ1-1; no clear D. V was shortened by 4 bases and J by 3 bases, with 12 bases between the two germline ends. CDR3 length: 14 residues. Germline loops: CDR1 KGHSH, CDR2 LQKENI. The CDR3 protein is CASSRWGADTEAFF. The CDR3 DNA follows: TGTGCCAGCTCACGATGGGGTGCGGACACTGAAGCTTTCTTT. Combining the CDR3 with reference TRBV18 and TRBJ1-1 gives the whole variable domain NAGVMQNPRHLVRRRGQEARLRCSPMKGHSHVYWYRQLPEEGLKFMVYLQKENIIDESGMPKERFSAEFPKEGPSILRIQQVVRGDSAAYFCASSRWGADTEAFFGQGTRLTVV.

This clone showed up just a few times. The chain links TRBV7-9 to TRBJ2-7, with D perhaps matching TRBD2 (6 bases). CDR3 length equals 13 residues. The V end was cut by 3 bases, the J end by 2 bases, with 8 bases between. CDR1 is SEHNR and CDR2 is FQNEAQ in the germline V gene (reference sequence). As DNA, the CDR3 is TGTGCCAGCAGCTTCGCGGGAACCTACGAGCAGTACTTC. Its protein is CASSFAGTYEQYF.

The genes are TRBV5-1 and TRBJ1-4; TRBD1 matches at 8 bases. The CDR3 is 13 residues long. CDR1 and CDR2 (germline): SGHRS, YFSETQ. The trim removed 4 bases at V and 4 bases at J, leaving 0 bases unmatched. The CDR3 DNA is TGCGCCAGCAGCGGACAGGGTAATGAAAAACTGTTTTTT. Translating it yields CASSGQGNEKLFF.

The gene calls are TRBV5-6 and TRBJ2-3; 7 positions agree with TRBD1. From germline, CDR1 is SGHDT and CDR2 YYEEEE. The junction had 5 bases not matched to a gene; V was cut back by 3 bases and J by 1 base. There are 15 residues in the CDR3. CDR3 coding DNA: TGTGCCAGCAGCTACGACAGGGTCGGCACAGATACGCAGTATTTT. Translated, it gives CASSYDRVGTDTQYF.

V and J are TRBV9 and TRBJ2-7, with D possibly matching TRBD1 (6 bases). Germline V lookup: CDR1 SGDLS, CDR2 YYNGEE. Trimming removed 4 bases at V and 3 bases at J, with 17 bases between. The CDR3 totals 15 residues. CDR3 coding DNA: TGTGCCAGCAGCCCGGGCACAGGGTATGGCTACGAGCAGTACTTC. Its protein is CASSPGTGYGYEQYF.

This clone was recorded once. The chain employs TRBV27 and TRBJ2-3; either TRBD1 or TRBD2 may fit D (5 bases each). In germline, CDR1 is MNHEY, CDR2 SMNVEV (reference sequence). V lost 5 bases and J 7 bases, leaving 22 bases between the germline ends. The CDR3 totals 16 residues. The DNA of the CDR3 is TGTGCCAGCAGTAAAGAATTGGGGGTTGGGGATTATACGCAGTATTTT. Residues: CASSKELGVGDYTQYF.

This chain connects TRBV6-2 or TRBV6-3 to TRBJ2-7; D is perhaps TRBD1 (6 bases). V gave up 6 bases and J gave up 6 bases, with 15 bases separating them. The CDR3 runs 13 residues. CDR1 is MNHEY, CDR2 SVGEGT, per germline. In nucleotides, the CDR3 is TGTGCCAGCAGCGCAGGGGTTTACGGCGAGCAGTACTTC. Translated, it gives CASSAGVYGEQYF.

This chain connects TRBV30 to TRBJ1-5; D is ambiguous. Trimming left V 2 bases short and J 2 bases short, with 16 bases between. Germline assignment: CDR1 GTSNPN and CDR2 SVGIG (reference sequence). The CDR3 sequence is 16 residues long. The CDR3 protein is CAWSSVSDGGNQPQHF. The DNA of the CDR3 is TGTGCCTGGAGTTCGGTTTCTGACGGTGGCAATCAGCCCCAGCATTTT.

The CDR3, as DNA: TGTGCCAGTAGTATAGTGGGGGGGGGCAATGAGCAGTTCTTC. Translation gives CASSIVGGGNEQFF. This chain links TRBV19 with TRBJ2-1; 7 bases match TRBD2. The CDR3 spans 14 residues. V was clipped by 1 base and J by 6 bases; unmatched bases: 3. Per the germline V gene, CDR1 is LNHDA and CDR2 is SQIVND (reference sequence).

This clone has a handful of counts. This rearrangement joins TRBV7-2 to TRBJ1-2; D is unresolved. Germline lookup yields CDR1 SGHTA and CDR2 FQGNSA. The CDR3 extends over 11 amino acids. DNA of the CDR3: TGTGTGACCGGGGATAACTATGGCTACACCTTC. This translates into CVTGDNYGYTF.

The rearrangement links TRBV4-1 to TRBJ1-1, with 8 nucleotides matching TRBD1. With V trimmed by 1 base and J by 2 bases, 3 bases remained unmatched. Germline V gene data show CDR1 as MGHRA and CDR2 as YSYEKL. The CDR3 has 15 amino acids. The CDR3 loop reads CASSQGQGKNTEAFF. CDR3 DNA sequence: TGCGCCAGCAGCCAAGGACAGGGGAAAAACACTGAAGCTTTCTTT.

The table lists this clone with a count of one. The CDR3 nucleotides are TGTGCCAGCAGTTTACCGCGCCAGGTGAACACCGGGGAGCTGTTTTTT. It is translated as CASSLPRQVNTGELFF. The chain employs TRBV28 and TRBJ2-2, with unresolved D. This CDR3 has 16 residues. V lost 2 bases to trimming and J lost 1 base, with 11 bases between them. CDR1 and CDR2 (germline): MDHEN, SYDVKM.

This clone was detected only a few times. V and J are TRBV7-2 and TRBJ1-2, with D hard to call. CDR1 is SGHTA and CDR2 is FQGNSA in the germline V gene. V was shortened by 5 bases and J by 5 bases, with 12 bases between the two germline ends. CDR3 length: 13 amino acids. The CDR3 loop is CASSTNGPYGYTF. CDR3 coding DNA: TGTGCCAGCAGCACGAACGGCCCTTATGGCTACACCTTC.

The CDR3 DNA reads as TGTGCCAGCAGCCCAGGGGGCCGGTCGGGCTACACCTTC. It translates to CASSPGGRSGYTF. The chain is built from TRBV5-6 and TRBJ1-2; 8 nucleotides match TRBD1. From germline, CDR1 is SGHDT and CDR2 YYEEEE. J gave up 8 bases and V 4 bases, and 7 bases lay outside the gene matches. The CDR3 extends over 13 amino acids.

The CDR3 here is CASRQRGQGASYEQYF. In nucleotides, the CDR3 is TGTGCCAGTAGACAACGCGGACAGGGGGCCTCCTACGAGCAGTACTTC. This rearrangement joins TRBV19 to TRBJ2-7, with 11 bases that match TRBD1. This CDR3 is built from 16 residues. Germline lookup yields CDR1 LNHDA and CDR2 SQIVND (reference sequence). V dropped 6 bases and J dropped 0; count of bases not matched to a gene: 7. Full variable domain (missing parts from reference TRBV19 and TRBJ2-7): DGGITQSPKYLFRKEGQNVTLSCEQNLNHDAMYWYRQDPGQGLRLIYYSQIVNDFQKGDIAEGYSVSREKKESFPLTVTSAQKNPTAFYLCASRQRGQGASYEQYFGPGTRLTVT.

The chain employs TRBV28 and TRBJ2-5, with D possibly matching TRBD1 (6 bases). Germline CDR1 is MDHEN and CDR2 is SYDVKM. Trimming took off 7 bases at V and 4 bases at J, with 19 bases between the two ends. The CDR3 spans 15 residues. This CDR3 is CASTVRGTGTETQYF. CDR3 in DNA: TGTGCCAGCACCGTCAGGGGAACGGGTACAGAGACCCAGTACTTC.

DNA of the CDR3: TGTGCCAGTAGTACACTATCGGACACAGATGAGCAGTTCTTC. Translated: CASSTLSDTDEQFF. The rearrangement joins TRBV19 to TRBJ2-1; D may be TRBD1 (5 bases). Germline V gives CDR1 LNHDA, CDR2 SQIVND (reference sequence). The CDR3 contains 14 residues. V was cut by 4 bases and J by 8 bases, with 15 bases left in between.

V gene TRBV2 combines with J gene TRBJ1-1; possible D gene TRBD1, 5 bases. Trimming cost V 2 bases and J 1 base, with 14 bases left between them. This CDR3 spans 16 amino acids. From germline, CDR1 is SNHLY and CDR2 FYNNEI. The CDR3 nucleotides are TGTGCCAGCAGTGAATTTTTCGGCAGGGAGAACACTGAAGCTTTCTTT. This gives the protein CASSEFFGRENTEAFF.

V is TRBV6-6 and J is TRBJ1-1; D is perhaps TRBD1 (5 bases). Germline assignment: CDR1 MNHNY and CDR2 SVGAGI (reference sequence). Trimming stripped 1 base from V and 3 bases from J, with 9 bases between. The CDR3 extends over 14 amino acids. CDR3 sequence (DNA): TGTGCCAGCAGTTACTTTCCGGGGGACACTGAAGCTTTCTTT. Its translation is CASSYFPGDTEAFF.

The chain employs TRBV19 and TRBJ1-2; D is ambiguous. This CDR3 spans 14 amino acids. The germline V gene has CDR1 LNHDA and CDR2 SQIVND (reference sequence). The ends were cut back, 3 bases at V and 7 bases at J, with 15 bases in the middle. The CDR3 reads CASSIVNLDSGYTF. In DNA form, the CDR3 reads TGTGCCAGTAGTATTGTGAATTTGGACTCTGGCTACACCTTC.

V and J are TRBV19 and TRBJ2-5, with D uncertain. V was clipped by 9 bases and J by 5 bases, with 13 bases between them. The length of the CDR3 is 12 residues. Germline loops: CDR1 LNHDA, CDR2 SQIVND (reference sequence). The CDR3 nucleotides read TGTGCCAGCGGTCCGGTCGCGGAGACCCAGTACTTC. This encodes CASGPVAETQYF.

This chain uses TRBV19 with TRBJ1-4, with 10 bases identical to TRBD1. J gave up 8 bases and V 7 bases, and 10 bases lay outside the gene matches. CDR1 is LNHDA, CDR2 SQIVND, per germline (reference sequence). This CDR3 spans 15 amino acids. DNA for the CDR3: TGTGCCAGTAATCCGACAGGGGGCTACTTGGAAAAACTGTTTTTT. It specifies CASNPTGGYLEKLFF.